Detailed here is one TCR beta chain. There is no known antigen for this receptor. There are no base qualities to consult, and no much larger clone falls within one base. In the paper's terms, the time point label means: proximal margin of the surgical specimen (macroscopically non-inflamed). Adults with ileal or ileocolonic Crohn's disease for whom ileocolonic resection was indicated were considered eligible. Whole ileal mucosal biopsies were kept frozen at -80 degrees C prior to DNA extraction. Genomic DNA was extracted from frozen whole biopsies with a TRizol-based method and quantified on a NanoDrop 2000 spectrophotometer. These data originate in a study of T cell repertoires in ileal Crohn's disease (dated by TCRdb to the late 2010s). At the level of the whole study: The median duration of disease was approximately 8.5 years, and at the time of surgery approximately 33% of patients were active smokers. Postoperative therapy was given to about half of the patients, with thiopurines administered to under 12 patients and anti-TNF agents administered to 15 to 20 patients. TCR repertoire analysis was performed in around 57 Crohn's disease patients drawn from a prospective multicentre cohort. For commercial TCRB immunosequencing, approximately 460 nanograms of biopsy DNA were submitted for each sample. A total of approximately 170 mucosal samples from 60 or so patients were sequenced, collected from several sites on the surgical specimen as well as at postoperative endoscopy. The study was conducted in parallel with a multicentre cohort that was designed to identify predictors of early endoscopic recurrence following ileocolonic resection. Endoscopic postoperative recurrence was defined by a Rutgeerts score above i0. Biopsies taken from the proximal margin of the surgical specimen were designated as MI samples. Surgery was performed for a complication in all patients, with stricturing disease in 61% and penetrating disease in roughly 40%.

Library generation was performed with the immunoSEQ multiplex PCR assay. Adaptive Biotechnology amplified CDR3 regions from genomic DNA with a two-step multiplex PCR that controlled for amplification bias. Primers covering every V and J gene segment were used in the first PCR, while barcodes and Illumina adapters were added in the second PCR. An Illumina instrument was used to sequence the CDR3 libraries. In the authors' own workflow: The analysis used both the pipelines supplied by the vendor and custom analysis of the raw data in R/Bioconductor with R version 3.3.0. Clonality, which ranges from 0 to 1, was calculated as the inverse of the normalised Shannon entropy across all productive clones. High-frequency clones were defined as the share of the repertoire taken up by the top 100 clones, keeping only clones that passed a 95% confidence test. Repertoire diversity was measured with the Simpson index, and overlap between samples was measured with the Morisita-Horn index. TCRdb stores this immuneACCESS table with in-frame sequences only. Part of the clones is absent; in the studies checked, under half of the shortfall reflects unresolved V genes, and no reason is known for the rest. The V and J calls and clone size are taken from that table; D and trimming were inferred from the DNA. Within this sample are under 7,500 clones, with roughly three quarters of them counted one time only. The ten largest clonotypes hold 25% to 35% of the sample.

Beyond this particular receptor, the publication reports: Patients who were active smokers at surgery had a significantly higher proportion of clonal expansions than non-smokers (roughly 24% vs 19%, p=0.02). Endoscopic recurrence was found to be associated with higher high-frequency clone percentages at surgery, and recurrence was observed in all patients with clonality above 26.8% (18/57). Compared with CD4 T cells, sorted CD8 T cells contained more high-frequency clones, which suggests that the mucosal expansions were mostly CD8. Only a subgroup of patients, of unstated size, had their mucosal CD4 and CD8 T cells sorted and sequenced.

From the germline V gene, CDR1 is SNHLY and CDR2 is FYNNEI. The CDR3 runs 14 amino acids, cysteine and phenylalanine included. Only the CDR3 part of the read is kept: 42 bases, read in frame from the first base. V loses 3 bases at its end and J loses 7 bases; junction bases beyond the gene matches: 7. Input material: ileal tissue. The sequence joins TRBV2 to TRBJ2-7; 9 central nucleotides agree with TRBD2. The sequence derives from an adult with Crohn's disease. For the CDR3, the sequence is CASSDLAGTNEQYF. In nucleotide form, the sequence is TGTGCCAGCAGTGACCTAGCGGGAACAAATGAGCAGTACTTC.